This T cell receptor beta chain is from a study of blood T cell repertoires in COVID-19. Study overall: Both acute and convalescent COVID-19 samples were obtained from the United States, Italy and Spain. Sources were T cells, B-cell-depleted T cells, or PBMCs; the material itself was cDNA or gDNA.

Assay used: immunoSEQ multiplex PCR; TCRdb lists only in-frame clones, some missing. The sample carries about 68,000 clones, 75% to 90% recorded once. The CDR3 has 13 residues. CDR1 is GTSNPN, CDR2 SVGIG, per germline (reference sequence). With 8 bases clipped from V and 8 bases from J, the junction kept 12 bases outside the gene matches. The receptor comes from a man in his forties or fifties with active COVID-19. This chain uses TRBV30 with TRBJ1-2; 9 bases map to TRBD1. Sequencing used peripheral blood. The CDR3 is CARTSGTGLGYTF. CDR3 DNA: TGTGCCAGAACATCCGGGACAGGGCTGGGCTACACCTTC.